A single sample gave rise to the 5 T cell receptor beta chains below, sequenced in a study of blood T cell repertoires in COVID-19. Method: immunoSEQ multiplex PCR; TCRdb's copy keeps in-frame clones and lacks some. The table shows tens of thousands of clones, with more than 65% occurring only once. The material sequenced was peripheral blood. Receptors originate from a man at least 80 years old with active or convalescent COVID-19.

The rearrangement links TRBV7-9 to TRBJ1-6; 7 nucleotides match TRBD1. Trimming removed 5 bases from V and 9 bases from J; junction bases left unmatched: 7. This CDR3 has 14 residues. Germline V CDR1 and CDR2: SEHNR, FQNEAQ (reference sequence). CDR3 in DNA: TGTGCCAGCAGCCCAGGGGGGTTGAGTTCACCCCTCCACTTT. This codes for CASSPGGLSSPLHF.

J is TRBJ1-2 and V is TRBV5-5, with 7 bases matching TRBD1. Germline V gene sequence: CDR1 SGHKS, CDR2 YYEKEE (reference sequence). Germline trimming cut 4 bases from V and 7 bases from J; bases unmatched to any gene: 19. CDR3 length equals 17 residues. The CDR3 reads CASSHLPPRQGEFGYTF. The CDR3 DNA reads TGTGCCAGCAGCCACCTGCCCCCGAGACAGGGTGAATTTGGCTACACCTTC.

The chain uses TRBV12-3 or TRBV12-4 and TRBJ1-6; 9 bases match TRBD1. The CDR3 length is 13 residues. V was pared by 3 bases and J by 10 bases, with 1 base of the junction left unmatched. The CDR3 loop reads CASSLDRGSPLHF. DNA for the CDR3: TGTGCCAGCAGTTTGGACAGGGGCTCACCCCTCCACTTT.

The chain recombines TRBV6-2 or TRBV6-3 with TRBJ2-1; the match to TRBD2 covers 13 bases. The junction had 12 bases not matched to a gene; V was cut back by 2 bases and J by 8 bases. The germline gives CDR1 MNHEY, CDR2 SVGEGT. CDR3 length: 18 amino acids. The DNA for the CDR3 is TGTGCCAGCAGTTACCGGACTAGCGGGGGTCAGGCATGGGATGAGCAGTTCTTC. Protein: CASSYRTSGGQAWDEQFF.

V and J are TRBV10-3 and TRBJ2-2; TRBD2 matches 8 bases. The CDR3 runs to 14 residues. Germline CDR1 ENHRY, CDR2 SYGVKD. V shed 8 bases and J 3 bases; nucleotides not matched to a gene: 5. The CDR3 region has the DNA TGTGCCATCCGCGGGGGGCTGCACACCGGGGAGCTGTTTTTT. Translation gives CAIRGGLHTGELFF.